This T cell receptor beta chain was identified during a study of T cell responses to AZD1222 COVID-19 vaccine. The study, taken as a whole, reports: Spike-specific TCR breadth and depth were elevated following two AZD1222 doses. Regions left unmutated in variants are reportedly the target of nearly half of spike-specific TCRs. Only after the peak T cell response were repertoires sampled.

The repertoire was sequenced with immunoSEQ multiplex PCR; TCRdb's copy has only in-frame clones and lacks some. The sample consists of about 140,000 clones, 90% to 95% of them appearing once. Worth noting for this clone: The antigen is unknown.

The receptor comes from an adult in good health. This specimen consisted of peripheral blood, obtained on day 0 of AZD1222 vaccination.

CDR3 residues: CASYPGARYEQYF. In nucleotides, the CDR3 is TGTGCCAGCTACCCGGGAGCCCGCTACGAGCAGTACTTC. The gene calls are TRBV2 and TRBJ2-7; a weak D match, TRBD2 (6 bases). CDR3 size: 13 residues. The germline V gene has CDR1 SNHLY and CDR2 FYNNEI. With 8 bases removed from V and 3 bases from J, the gap between germline ends came to 14 bases.